Below are 11 T cell receptor beta chains sequenced from a single sample in a study of PD-1 blockade in classical Hodgkin lymphoma (dated by TCRdb to 2019 to 2021). Library preparation was by the immunoSEQ multiplex PCR assay. Imported from immuneACCESS, the table was reduced by TCRdb to in-frame sequences with V and J called. These copies leave out some clones; in studies compared against another copy, an unresolved V gene accounts for under half, and the cause of the remainder is not known. The sample table holds about 21,000 clones, of which around 83% were seen once. The top ten clonotypes cover roughly 13% of the sample. The time point label here, explained by the study, means: cycle 4 day 1 (C4D1), after 5 to 7 weeks of nivolumab. All trial patients had relapsed after autologous stem cell transplantation, with cohorts A, B and C differing in prior brentuximab vedotin exposure. The specimen was peripheral blood mononuclear cells (PBMCs), collected before the fourth cycle of nivolumab. The receptors come from a human donor with classical Hodgkin lymphoma.

The chain carries TRBV15 and TRBJ1-4; possibly TRBD1 for D (5 bases). From germline, CDR1 is LNHNV and CDR2 YYDKDF (reference sequence). V shed 5 bases and J shed 7 bases, with 14 bases lying between them. This CDR3 contains 14 residues. CDR3 sequence (DNA): TGTGCCACCAGCGACCCGGGGGTTGGTGAAAAACTGTTTTTT. Amino acids: CATSDPGVGEKLFF.

V and J are TRBV12-5 and TRBJ1-3; the D gene is possibly TRBD1 (6 bases). The CDR3 extends over 16 amino acids. The germline V and J ends were trimmed by 6 bases and 0 bases, with 15 bases remaining between them. Per germline, CDR1 LGHNT and CDR2 FRNRAP. This CDR3 is CASGPRDTLSGNTIYF. The CDR3 DNA is TGTGCTAGTGGGCCCCGGGACACCCTCTCTGGAAACACCATATATTTT.

This chain links TRBV19 with TRBJ2-1, with TRBD2 matching 11 bases. CDR3 length: 17 amino acids. Germline assignment: CDR1 LNHDA and CDR2 SQIVND (reference sequence). With 6 bases clipped from V and 4 bases from J, the junction kept 11 bases outside the gene matches. DNA for the CDR3: TGTGCCAGTAGCGGGGATGGGACTAGCGGCATGTACAATGAGCAGTTCTTC. Its protein product is CASSGDGTSGMYNEQFF.

J is TRBJ2-7 and V is TRBV9; TRBD2 matches at 8 bases. The CDR3 extends over 14 amino acids. V gave up 6 bases and J gave up 1 base; unmatched junction bases: 6. Germline values: CDR1 SGDLS, CDR2 YYNGEE. CDR3 nucleotides: TGTGCCAGCACCAGGACTAGCTCTTCCTACGAGCAGTACTTC. Encoded protein: CASTRTSSSYEQYF.

The genes are TRBV9 and TRBJ2-7; 10 bases are shared with TRBD2. This CDR3 is built from 15 residues. Germline V gene sequence: CDR1 SGDLS, CDR2 YYNGEE. The V and J ends lost 3 bases and 2 bases, in that order; junction bases with no gene match: 5. The CDR3 DNA follows: TGTGCCAGCAGCGGGACTAGCGGAACCCCCTACGAGCAGTACTTC. Protein product: CASSGTSGTPYEQYF.

This rearrangement joins TRBV5-5 to TRBJ1-2; D not resolved. CDR1 and CDR2 from the germline V gene are SGHKS and YYEKEE (reference sequence). The CDR3 sequence is 13 residues long. V was trimmed by 2 bases and J by 4 bases, leaving 9 bases between them. The chain's CDR3 is CASSFQSGYGYTF. Here the CDR3 DNA reads TGTGCCAGCAGCTTTCAATCAGGCTATGGCTACACCTTC. Combining the CDR3 with reference TRBV5-5 and TRBJ1-2 gives the whole variable domain DAGVTQSPTHLIKTRGQQVTLRCSPISGHKSVSWYQQVLGQGPQFIFQYYEKEERGRGNFPDRFSARQFPNYSSELNVNALLLGDSALYLCASSFQSGYGYTFGSGTRLTVV.

In DNA, the CDR3 is TGTGCCAGCAGCTTAGATTACGAGCGGGGTATTTACGAGCAGTACTTC. Translated, it gives CASSLDYERGIYEQYF. J is TRBJ2-7 and V is TRBV7-2; 7 bases fit TRBD2. This CDR3 contains 16 residues. Germline V lookup: CDR1 SGHTA, CDR2 FQGNSA. V lost 1 base, J lost 4 bases, and 10 bases stayed unmatched.

The CDR3 nucleotides read TGTGCCAGCAGCAAAATGCTCTTTGGCGGGAGGGAGGTCCTTAAGCGCTACGAGCAGTACTTC. It encodes CASSKMLFGGREVLKRYEQYF. The rearrangement joins TRBV21-1 to TRBJ2-7; the D call of TRBD2 is as the table states it, not checked on the DNA. TRBV21-1 constitutes a pseudogene. This CDR3 has 21 amino acids.

A remark on this clone: This same CDR3 is encoded by further DNA sequences in the sample. The genes are TRBV7-6 and TRBJ2-7; the D is unclear. Trimming cost V 1 base and J 4 bases, with 5 bases left between them. The CDR3 is made up of 12 amino acids. Per germline, CDR1 SGHVS and CDR2 FNYEAQ. CDR3 nucleotides: TGTGCCAGCAGCTTAGTTCCGTACGAGCAGTACTTC. Translated, it gives CASSLVPYEQYF.

This chain links TRBV15 with TRBJ1-4; 7 bases map to TRBD1. The CDR3 length is 15 residues. J lost 8 bases, V lost 6 bases, and 12 bases had no gene match. Germline values: CDR1 LNHNV, CDR2 YYDKDF (reference sequence). The DNA of the CDR3 is TGTGCCACCAGTCCCGGCCGGGTACAGGGGGAAAAACTGTTTTTT. This codes for CATSPGRVQGEKLFF.

This rearrangement joins TRBV7-9 to TRBJ1-4, with D perhaps TRBD1 (5 bases). CDR3 size: 14 residues. V dropped 3 bases and J dropped 3 bases, with 8 bases sitting between them. Germline-derived CDR1 and CDR2 are SEHNR and FQNEAQ (reference sequence). Here the CDR3 reads CASSFQGANEKLFF. As DNA, the CDR3 is TGTGCCAGCAGCTTCCAGGGTGCTAATGAAAAACTGTTTTTT.